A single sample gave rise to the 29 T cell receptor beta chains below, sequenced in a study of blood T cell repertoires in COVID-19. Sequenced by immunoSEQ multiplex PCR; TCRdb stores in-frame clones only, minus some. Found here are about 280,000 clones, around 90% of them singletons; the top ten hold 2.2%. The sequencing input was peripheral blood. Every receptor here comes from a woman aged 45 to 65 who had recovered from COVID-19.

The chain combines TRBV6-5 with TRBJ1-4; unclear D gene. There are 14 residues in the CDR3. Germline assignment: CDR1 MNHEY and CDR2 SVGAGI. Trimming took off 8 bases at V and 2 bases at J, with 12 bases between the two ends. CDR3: CASGEAGTNEKLFF. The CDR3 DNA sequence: TGTGCCAGCGGGGAGGCGGGCACTAATGAAAAACTGTTTTTT.

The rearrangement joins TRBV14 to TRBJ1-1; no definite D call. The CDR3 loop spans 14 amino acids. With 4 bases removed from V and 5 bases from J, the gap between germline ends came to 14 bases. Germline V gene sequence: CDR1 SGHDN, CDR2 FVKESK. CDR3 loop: CASSPLGGRTEAFF. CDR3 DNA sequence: TGTGCCAGCAGCCCGCTTGGAGGCCGAACTGAAGCTTTCTTT.

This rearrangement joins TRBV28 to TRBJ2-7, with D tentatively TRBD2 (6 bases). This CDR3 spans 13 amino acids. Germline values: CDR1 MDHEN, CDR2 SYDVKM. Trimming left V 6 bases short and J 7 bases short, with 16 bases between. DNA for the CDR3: TGTGCCAGCAGGATGGGACTCCTGGGAGAGCAGTACTTC. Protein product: CASRMGLLGEQYF.

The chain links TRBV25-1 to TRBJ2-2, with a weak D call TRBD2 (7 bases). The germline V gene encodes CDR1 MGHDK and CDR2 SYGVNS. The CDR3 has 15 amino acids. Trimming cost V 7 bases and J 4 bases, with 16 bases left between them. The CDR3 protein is CASTRGRGPTGELFF. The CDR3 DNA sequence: TGTGCCAGCACTCGGGGGCGGGGGCCCACCGGGGAGCTGTTTTTT.

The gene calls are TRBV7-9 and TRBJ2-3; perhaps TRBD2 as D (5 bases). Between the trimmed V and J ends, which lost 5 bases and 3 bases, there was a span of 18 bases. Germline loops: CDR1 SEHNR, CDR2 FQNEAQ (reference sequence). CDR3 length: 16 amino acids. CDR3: CASSLVEAALTDTQYF. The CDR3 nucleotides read TGTGCCAGCAGCCTAGTCGAAGCGGCATTGACAGATACGCAGTATTTT.

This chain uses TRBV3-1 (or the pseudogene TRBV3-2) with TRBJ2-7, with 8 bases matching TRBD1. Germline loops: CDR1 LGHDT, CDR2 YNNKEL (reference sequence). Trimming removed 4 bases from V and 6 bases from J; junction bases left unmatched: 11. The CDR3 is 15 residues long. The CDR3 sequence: CASSPLDRVFGEQYF. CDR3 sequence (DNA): TGTGCCAGCAGCCCCCTGGACAGGGTCTTTGGCGAGCAGTACTTC.

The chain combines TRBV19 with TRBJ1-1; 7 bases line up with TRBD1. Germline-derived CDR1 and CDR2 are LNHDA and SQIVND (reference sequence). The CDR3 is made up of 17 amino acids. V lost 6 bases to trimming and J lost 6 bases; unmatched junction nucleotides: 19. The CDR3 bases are TGTGCCAGTAGATCACTTGACAGGGACCCCCCTGGCGCTGAAGCTTTCTTT. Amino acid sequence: CASRSLDRDPPGAEAFF.

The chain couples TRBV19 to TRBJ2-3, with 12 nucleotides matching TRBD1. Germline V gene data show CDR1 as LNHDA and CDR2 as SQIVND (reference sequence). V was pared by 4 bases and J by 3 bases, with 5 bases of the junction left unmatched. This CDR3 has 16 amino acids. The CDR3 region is CASSTRDRGQTDTQYF. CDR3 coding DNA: TGTGCCAGTAGTACACGGGACAGGGGGCAAACAGATACGCAGTATTTT.

The CDR3 coding sequence is TGTGCCAGCAGCTTATGGTCCGGGCAGGGGGACACCATATATTTT. Its translation: CASSLWSGQGDTIYF. The chain employs TRBV7-2 and TRBJ1-3; 7 positions agree with TRBD1. Germline assignment: CDR1 SGHTA and CDR2 FQGNSA. The V segment lost 2 bases and the J segment 8 bases; nucleotides outside the gene matches: 9. This CDR3 region has 15 residues.

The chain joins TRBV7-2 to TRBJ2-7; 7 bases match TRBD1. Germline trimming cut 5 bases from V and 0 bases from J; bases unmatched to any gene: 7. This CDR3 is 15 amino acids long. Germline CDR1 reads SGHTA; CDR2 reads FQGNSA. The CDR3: CASSPRDSSSYEQYF. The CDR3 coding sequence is TGTGCCAGCAGCCCCAGGGACAGTTCCTCCTACGAGCAGTACTTC.

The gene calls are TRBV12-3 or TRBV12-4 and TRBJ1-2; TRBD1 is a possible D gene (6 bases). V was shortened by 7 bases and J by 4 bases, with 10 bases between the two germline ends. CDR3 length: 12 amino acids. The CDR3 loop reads CASTVDSYGYTF. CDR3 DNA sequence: TGTGCCAGCACCGTGGACAGCTATGGCTACACCTTC.

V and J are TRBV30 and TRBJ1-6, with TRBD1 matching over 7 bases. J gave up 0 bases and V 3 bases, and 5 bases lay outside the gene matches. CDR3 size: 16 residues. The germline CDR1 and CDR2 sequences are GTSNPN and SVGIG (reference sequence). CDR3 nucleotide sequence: TGTGCCTGGAGCAGCAGGGGGTTCTCCTATAATTCACCCCTCCACTTT. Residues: CAWSSRGFSYNSPLHF. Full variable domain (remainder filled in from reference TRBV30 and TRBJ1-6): SQTIHQWPATLVQPVGSPLSLECTVEGTSNPNLYWYRQAAGRGLQLLFYSVGIGQISSEVPQNLSASRPQDRQFILSSKKLLLSDSGFYLCAWSSRGFSYNSPLHFGNGTRLTVT.

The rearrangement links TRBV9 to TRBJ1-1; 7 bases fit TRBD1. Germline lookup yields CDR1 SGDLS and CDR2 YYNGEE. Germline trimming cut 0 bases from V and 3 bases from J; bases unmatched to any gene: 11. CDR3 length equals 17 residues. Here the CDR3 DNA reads TGTGCCAGCAGCGTAGCTGTAAGGGGGCCGGGGGACACTGAAGCTTTCTTT. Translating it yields CASSVAVRGPGDTEAFF.

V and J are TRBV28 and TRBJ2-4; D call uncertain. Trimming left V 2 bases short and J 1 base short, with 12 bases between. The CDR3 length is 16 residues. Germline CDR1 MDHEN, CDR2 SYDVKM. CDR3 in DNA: TGTGCCAGCAGTTTAGTAGCAAATCGGGCCAAAAACATTCAGTACTTC. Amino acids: CASSLVANRAKNIQYF.

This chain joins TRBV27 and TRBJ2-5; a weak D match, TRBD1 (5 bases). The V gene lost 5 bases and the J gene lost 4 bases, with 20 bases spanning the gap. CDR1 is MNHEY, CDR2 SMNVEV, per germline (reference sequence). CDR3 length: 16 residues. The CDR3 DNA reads TGTGCCAGCAGTCCCGGGCCCCGACAGTTGCGAGAGACCCAGTACTTC. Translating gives CASSPGPRQLRETQYF.

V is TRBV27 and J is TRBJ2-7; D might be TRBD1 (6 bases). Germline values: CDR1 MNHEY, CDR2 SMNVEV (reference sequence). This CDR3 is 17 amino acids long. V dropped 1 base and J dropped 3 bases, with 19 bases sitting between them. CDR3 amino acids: CASSLLSLTGQIYEQYF. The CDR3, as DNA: TGTGCCAGCAGTTTATTGTCCCTCACTGGACAGATCTACGAGCAGTACTTC.

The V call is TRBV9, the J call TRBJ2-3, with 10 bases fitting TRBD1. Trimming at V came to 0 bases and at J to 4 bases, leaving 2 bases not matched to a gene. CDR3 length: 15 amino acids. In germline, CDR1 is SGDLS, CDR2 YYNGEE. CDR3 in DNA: TGTGCCAGCAGCGTAGGAGGACAGGGGGCAGATACGCAGTATTTT. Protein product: CASSVGGQGADTQYF.

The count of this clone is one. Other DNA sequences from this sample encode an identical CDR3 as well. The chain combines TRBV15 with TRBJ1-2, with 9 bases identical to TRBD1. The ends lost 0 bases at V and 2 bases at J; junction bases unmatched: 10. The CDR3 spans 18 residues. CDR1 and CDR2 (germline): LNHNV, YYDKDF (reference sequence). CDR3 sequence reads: CATSRDQPGQGGNYGYTF. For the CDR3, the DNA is TGTGCCACCAGCAGAGATCAGCCGGGACAGGGAGGGAACTATGGCTACACCTTC.

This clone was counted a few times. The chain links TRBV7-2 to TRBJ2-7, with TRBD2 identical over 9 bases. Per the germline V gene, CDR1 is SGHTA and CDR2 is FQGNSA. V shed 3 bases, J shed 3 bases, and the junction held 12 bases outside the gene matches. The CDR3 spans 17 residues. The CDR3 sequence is CASSFDQAGLANYEQYF. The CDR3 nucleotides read TGTGCCAGCAGCTTCGATCAAGCGGGACTAGCTAACTACGAGCAGTACTTC.

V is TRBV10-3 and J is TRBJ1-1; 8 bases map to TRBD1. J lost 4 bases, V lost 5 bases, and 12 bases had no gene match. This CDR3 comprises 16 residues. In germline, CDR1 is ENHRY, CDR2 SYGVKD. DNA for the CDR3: TGTGCCATCAGTAGGGCAGGGGGCGCGGGGATCACTGAAGCTTTCTTT. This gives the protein CAISRAGGAGITEAFF.

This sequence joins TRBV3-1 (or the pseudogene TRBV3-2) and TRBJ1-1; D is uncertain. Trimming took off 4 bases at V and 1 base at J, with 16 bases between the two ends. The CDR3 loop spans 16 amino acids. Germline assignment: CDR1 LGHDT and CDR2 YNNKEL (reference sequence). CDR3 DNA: TGTGCCAGCAGCCCCCGGGATCGGATTCGGAACACTGAAGCTTTCTTT. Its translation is CASSPRDRIRNTEAFF.

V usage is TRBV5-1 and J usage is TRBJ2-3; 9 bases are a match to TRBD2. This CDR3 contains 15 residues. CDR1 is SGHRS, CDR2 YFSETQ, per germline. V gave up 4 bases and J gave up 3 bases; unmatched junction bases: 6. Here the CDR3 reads CASSLRGLATDTQYF. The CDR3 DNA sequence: TGCGCCAGCAGCCTGCGGGGACTAGCAACAGATACGCAGTATTTT.

The CDR3 spells CASKGGGHEKLFF. The CDR3 DNA is TGTGCCAGCAAGGGAGGGGGACATGAAAAACTGTTTTTT. The chain couples TRBV6-6 to TRBJ1-4, with D tentatively TRBD1 (6 bases). This CDR3 has 13 residues. Germline V CDR1 and CDR2: MNHNY, SVGAGI (reference sequence). Between the trimmed V and J ends, which lost 7 bases and 6 bases, there was a span of 12 bases.

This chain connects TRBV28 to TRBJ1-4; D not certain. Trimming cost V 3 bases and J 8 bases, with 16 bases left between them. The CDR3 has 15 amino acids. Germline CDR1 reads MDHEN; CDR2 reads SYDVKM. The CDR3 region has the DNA TGTGCCAGCAGTTTTAATTGGGGAGGGAACGAAAAACTGTTTTTT. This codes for CASSFNWGGNEKLFF.

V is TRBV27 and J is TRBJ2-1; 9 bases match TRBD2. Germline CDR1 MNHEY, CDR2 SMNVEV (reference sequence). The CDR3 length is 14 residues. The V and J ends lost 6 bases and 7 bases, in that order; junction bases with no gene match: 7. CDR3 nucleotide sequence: TGTGCCAGCAGCCCGATGACTAGCGGAAATGAGCAGTTCTTC. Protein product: CASSPMTSGNEQFF.

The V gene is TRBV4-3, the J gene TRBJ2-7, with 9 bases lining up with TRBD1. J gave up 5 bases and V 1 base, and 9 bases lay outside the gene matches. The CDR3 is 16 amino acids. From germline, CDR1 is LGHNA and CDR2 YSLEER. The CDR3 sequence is CASSQGTGQGFDEQYF. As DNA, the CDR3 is TGCGCCAGCAGCCAAGGCACAGGACAGGGGTTCGACGAGCAGTACTTC.

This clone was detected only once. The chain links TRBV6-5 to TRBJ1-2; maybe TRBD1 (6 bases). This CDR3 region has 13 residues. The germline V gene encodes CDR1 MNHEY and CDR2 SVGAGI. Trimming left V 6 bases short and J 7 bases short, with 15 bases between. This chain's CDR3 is CASRNREGVGYTF. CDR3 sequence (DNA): TGTGCCAGCAGGAACAGGGAGGGAGTTGGCTACACCTTC.

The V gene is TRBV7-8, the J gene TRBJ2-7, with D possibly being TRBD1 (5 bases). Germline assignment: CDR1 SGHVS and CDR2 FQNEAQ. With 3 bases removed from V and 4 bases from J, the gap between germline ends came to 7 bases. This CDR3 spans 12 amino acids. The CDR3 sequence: CASSFDRYEQYF. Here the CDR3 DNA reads TGTGCCAGCAGCTTTGACAGATACGAGCAGTACTTC. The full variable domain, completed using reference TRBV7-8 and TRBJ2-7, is GAGVSQSPRYKVAKRGQDVALRCDPISGHVSLFWYQQALGQGPEFLTYFQNEAQLDKSGLPSDRFFAERPEGSVSTLKIQRTQQEDSAVYLCASSFDRYEQYFGPGTRLTVT.

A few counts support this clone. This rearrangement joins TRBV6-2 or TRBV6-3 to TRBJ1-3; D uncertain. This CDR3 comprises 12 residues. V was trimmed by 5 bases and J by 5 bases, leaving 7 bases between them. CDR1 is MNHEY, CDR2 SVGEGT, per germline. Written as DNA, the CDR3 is TGTGCCAGCAGTCTCGAGAGAAACACCATATATTTT. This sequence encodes CASSLERNTIYF.